This record looks at one T cell receptor beta chain sequence and its context. What this receptor recognizes is not known. No much larger clone is present one base from it, and per-base qualities are unavailable. Whole blood was collected in K2EDTA tubes by collaborating institutions according to the institutions' own protocols. Collaborator samples were shipped for TCRbeta analysis as frozen whole blood, isolated PBMCs, or DNA extracted from either sample type. Looking up the germline V gene (reference sequence) yields CDR1 SEHNR and CDR2 FQNEAQ. Deletion took 4 bases off V and 1 base off J, with a span of 16 bases between the germline ends. Including cysteine and phenylalanine, the CDR3 has 16 amino acids. Only CDR3 DNA is held: 48 bases, read in frame from base 1. This entry is derived from a study of blood T cell repertoires in COVID-19 (dated by TCRdb to between 2020 and 2021). The study in broad terms: Collaborator samples came from the United States, Italy and Spain and covered acute and convalescent phases of COVID-19. The prospective study material was composed of cDNA or gDNA derived from T cells, B-cell-depleted T cells, or PBMCs. Subjects who had been exposed to COVID-19, were actively infected with it, or had recovered from it provided the deeply sampled blood TCRbeta repertoires that made up the dataset. The repertoires were released in a freely available public database intended as a resource for research on the immune response to SARS-CoV-2. The samples were drawn from two sources: the first 160 participants of the ongoing ImmuneRACE study, and 1,200 or so subjects contributed by 6 global collaborators. A de-identified subject ID, COVID-19 status, age in years and sex were almost always included in the sample metadata. Where HLA class I and class II types were available, the types were taken from metadata supplied by the sample provider, not from assay-based typing.

The investigation overall reported the following: How much clinical and demographic metadata was included differed by source and by participant, and the metadata was provided uncurated.

The immunoSEQ Assay, a bias-controlled multiplex PCR, was used to amplify TCRbeta CDR3 regions from genomic DNA. The authors' analysis ran thus. Nucleated cell counts per sample were estimated from amplification of reference gene primers within the assay. To quantify the absolute abundance of each unique TCRbeta CDR3 rearrangement, sequence reads were collapsed and filtered. For each sample, productive Simpson clonality was calculated as the square root of Simpson's diversity index across productive rearrangements. The table comes from immuneACCESS by way of TCRdb, which keeps in-frame sequences with V and J called. Part of the clones is missing from these tables; in studies checked, under half for an unresolved V gene and the rest for unknown reasons. The V and J calls and the clone size are those of that table, but D and trimming were determined from the DNA. This sample lists roughly 16,000 clones; around four fifths were detected once. Less than 25% of the sample rests with the top ten.

The sequenced material came from peripheral blood. This receptor was obtained from a man older than 75 with active COVID-19. This receptor chain uses TRBV7-9 and TRBJ1-2; perhaps TRBD1 is the D gene, with 6 bases matching. The sequenced DNA is TGTGCCAGCAGCTCCGGGGGGGCGGCAGATAACTATGGCTACACCTTC. Protein translation: CASSSGGAADNYGYTF.